The count of the clone carrying this TCR beta chain is one. This sample was included in a study of early stage breast cancer tumors. Trimming took 0 bases from V and 3 from J, leaving 11 bases between them. Germline CDR1 and CDR2: LGHNA and YSLEER. The CDR3 covers 15 residues. Produced via immunoSEQ multiplex PCR; TCRdb's table is partial and in-frame only. Of nearly 25,000 clones listed, about two thirds are singletons. Sequencing used breast tumor tissue. This chain links TRBV4-3 with TRBJ1-2; possibly TRBD1 for D (6 bases). The receptor's source is a person aged 60 to 70 with breast cancer. CDR3 DNA sequence: TGCGCCAGCAGCCAAGATTTCGGGGGGCACTATGGCTACACCTTC. Translation gives CASSQDFGGHYGYTF.